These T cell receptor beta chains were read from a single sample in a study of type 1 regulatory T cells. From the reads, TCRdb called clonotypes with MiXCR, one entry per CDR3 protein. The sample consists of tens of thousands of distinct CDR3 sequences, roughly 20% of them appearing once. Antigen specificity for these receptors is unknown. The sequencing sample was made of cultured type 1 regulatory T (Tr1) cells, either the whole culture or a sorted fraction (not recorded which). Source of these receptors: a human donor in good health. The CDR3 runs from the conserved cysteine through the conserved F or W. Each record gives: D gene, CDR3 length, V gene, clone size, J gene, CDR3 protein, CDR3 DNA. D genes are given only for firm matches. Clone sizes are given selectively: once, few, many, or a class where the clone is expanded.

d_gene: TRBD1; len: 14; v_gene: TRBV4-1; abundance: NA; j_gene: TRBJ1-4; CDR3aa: CASSPRQGGEKLFF; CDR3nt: TGCGCCAGCAGCCCTAGACAGGGCGGTGAAAAACTGTTTTTT
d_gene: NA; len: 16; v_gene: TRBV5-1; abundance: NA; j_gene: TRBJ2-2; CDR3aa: CASNERAASPSGELFF; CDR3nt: TGCGCCAGCAATGAGAGGGCGGCTAGCCCCAGTGGGGAGCTGTTTTTT
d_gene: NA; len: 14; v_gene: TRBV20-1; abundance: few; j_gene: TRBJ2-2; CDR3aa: CSARAGVLTGELFF; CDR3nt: TGCAGTGCTAGAGCGGGAGTACTGACCGGGGAGCTGTTTTTT
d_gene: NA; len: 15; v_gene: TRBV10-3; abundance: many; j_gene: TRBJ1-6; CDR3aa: CAISGRVDVNSPLHF; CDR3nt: TGTGCCATCAGTGGCAGGGTCGATGTCAATTCACCCCTCCACTTT
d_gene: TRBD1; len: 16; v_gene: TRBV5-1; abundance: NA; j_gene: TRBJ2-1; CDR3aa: CASGTGGASSYNEQFF; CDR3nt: TGCGCCAGCGGGACAGGGGGCGCGAGCTCCTACAATGAGCAGTTCTTC
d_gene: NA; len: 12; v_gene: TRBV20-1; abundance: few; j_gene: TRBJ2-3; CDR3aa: CSARSRTDTQYF; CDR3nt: TGCAGTGCTCGTAGCCGCACAGATACGCAGTATTTT
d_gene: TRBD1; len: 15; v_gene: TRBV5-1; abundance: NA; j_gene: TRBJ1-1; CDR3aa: CASSMTGLVNTEAFF; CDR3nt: TGCGCCAGCAGCATGACAGGGCTCGTTAACACTGAAGCTTTCTTT
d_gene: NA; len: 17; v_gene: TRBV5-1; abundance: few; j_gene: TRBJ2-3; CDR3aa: CASSRLVAPASTDTQYF; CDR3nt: TGCGCCAGCAGTCGTCTCGTAGCCCCGGCTAGCACAGATACGCAGTATTTT
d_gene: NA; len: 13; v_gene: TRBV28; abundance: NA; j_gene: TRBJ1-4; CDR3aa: CASSGTPREKLFF; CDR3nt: TGTGCCAGCAGCGGGACACCCCGAGAAAAACTGTTTTTT
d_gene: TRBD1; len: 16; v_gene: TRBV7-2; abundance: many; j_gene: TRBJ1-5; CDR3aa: CASSLANRGANQPQHF; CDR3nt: TGTGCCAGCAGCTTAGCGAACAGGGGAGCCAATCAGCCCCAGCATTTT
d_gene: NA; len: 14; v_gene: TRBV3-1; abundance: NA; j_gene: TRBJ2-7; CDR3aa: CAGSQGQGIYEQYF; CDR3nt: TGTGCCGGCAGCCAAGGTCAGGGTATCTACGAGCAGTACTTC
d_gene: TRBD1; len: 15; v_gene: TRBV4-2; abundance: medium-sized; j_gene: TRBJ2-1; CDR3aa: CASSQESGQGNEQFF; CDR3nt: TGCGCCAGCAGCCAAGAAAGCGGACAGGGGAATGAGCAGTTCTTC
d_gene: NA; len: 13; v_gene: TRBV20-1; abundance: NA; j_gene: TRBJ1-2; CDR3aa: CSALDRANYGYTF; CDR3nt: TGCAGTGCACTCGACAGAGCTAACTATGGCTACACCTTC
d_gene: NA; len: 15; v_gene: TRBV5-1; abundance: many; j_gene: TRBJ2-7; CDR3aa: CASSLGGASPYEQYF; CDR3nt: TGCGCCAGCAGCTTGGGAGGGGCCAGCCCCTACGAGCAGTACTTC
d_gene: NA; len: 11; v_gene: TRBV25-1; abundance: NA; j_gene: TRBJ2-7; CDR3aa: CASSETYEQYF; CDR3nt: TGTGCCAGCAGTGAAACCTACGAGCAGTACTTC
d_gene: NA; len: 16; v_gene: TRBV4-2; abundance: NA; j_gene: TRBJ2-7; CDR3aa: CASSQGGRITTSWQYF; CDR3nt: TGTGCCAGCAGCCAAGGGGGGCGAATTACTACGAGTTGGCAGTACTTC
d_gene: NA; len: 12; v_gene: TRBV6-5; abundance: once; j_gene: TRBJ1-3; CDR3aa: CTSSRAGNTIYF; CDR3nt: TGTACCAGCTCCAGAGCCGGAAACACCATATATTTT
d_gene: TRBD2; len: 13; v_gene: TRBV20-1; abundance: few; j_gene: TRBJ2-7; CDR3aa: CSATLAGVYEQYF; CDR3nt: TGCAGTGCTACACTAGCGGGAGTATACGAGCAGTACTTC
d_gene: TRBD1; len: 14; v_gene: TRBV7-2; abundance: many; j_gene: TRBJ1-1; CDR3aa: CARGQGAMNTEAFF; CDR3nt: TGTGCCAGGGGACAGGGGGCGATGAACACTGAAGCTTTCTTT
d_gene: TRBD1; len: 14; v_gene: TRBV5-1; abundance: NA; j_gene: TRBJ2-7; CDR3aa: CASSSGQGGSEQYF; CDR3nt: TGCGCCAGCAGCTCAGGACAGGGTGGGTCCGAGCAGTACTTC
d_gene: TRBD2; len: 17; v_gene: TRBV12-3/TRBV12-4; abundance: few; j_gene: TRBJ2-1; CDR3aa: CASRRPPGLAGRGEQFF; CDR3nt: TGTGCCAGCAGGAGACCACCGGGACTAGCGGGACGGGGTGAGCAGTTCTTC
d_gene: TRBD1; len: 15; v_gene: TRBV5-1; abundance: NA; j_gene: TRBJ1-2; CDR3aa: CASSLGGQVKMGYTF; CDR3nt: TGCGCCAGCAGCTTGGGGGGACAGGTGAAGATGGGCTACACCTTC
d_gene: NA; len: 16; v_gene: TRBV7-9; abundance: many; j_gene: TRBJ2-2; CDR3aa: CASSLAVATNTGELFF; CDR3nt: TGTGCCAGCAGCTTAGCGGTTGCAACGAACACCGGGGAGCTGTTTTTT
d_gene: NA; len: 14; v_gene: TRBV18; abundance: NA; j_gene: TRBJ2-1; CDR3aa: CASSFQARNNEQFF; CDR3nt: TGTGCCAGCTCATTCCAGGCCAGAAACAATGAGCAGTTCTTC
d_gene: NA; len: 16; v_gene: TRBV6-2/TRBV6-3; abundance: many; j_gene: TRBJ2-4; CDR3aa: CASSSALGSPRNIQYF; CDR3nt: TGTGCCAGCAGTTCCGCACTAGGGAGCCCTCGAAACATTCAGTACTTC
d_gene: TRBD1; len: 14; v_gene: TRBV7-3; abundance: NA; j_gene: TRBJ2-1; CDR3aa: CASSRKQGIYEQFF; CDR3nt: TGTGCCAGCAGCCGGAAACAGGGGATTTATGAGCAGTTCTTC
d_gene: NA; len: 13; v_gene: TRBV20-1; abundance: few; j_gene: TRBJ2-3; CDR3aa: CSARGTFSDTQYF; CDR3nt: TGCAGTGCTAGAGGGACGTTTTCAGATACGCAGTATTTT
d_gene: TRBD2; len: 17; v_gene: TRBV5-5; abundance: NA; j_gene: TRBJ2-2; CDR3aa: CASSLNWAGGNTGELFF; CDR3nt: TGTGCCAGCAGCTTGAATTGGGCGGGGGGGAACACCGGGGAGCTGTTTTTT